This T cell receptor (beta chain) came from a study of radiation and T cells in renal cell carcinoma (TCRdb year 2020). With regard to the full study: In total, 50 or so samples, comprising some 25 tumors and roughly 27 peripheral blood samples, were subjected to TCR beta sequencing. The final blood draw was performed at 4 weeks after radiation, at the same time as nephrectomy. In the approximately 53 samples combined, around 3.9 million unique CDR3 nucleotide sequences were found, encoding approximately 2,800,000 unique CDR3 amino acid sequences.

TCR beta libraries were generated from genomic DNA with the immunoSEQ kit, following the manufacturer's recommendations. For library preparation, a first multiplex PCR was performed with proprietary primers, followed by a second PCR in which unique barcodes were added, and bead cleanups were performed after each round. A kit-provided positive control reaction and a negative control reaction were included in every sample batch. The final libraries were assessed on an Agilent 4200 TapeStation D1000 ScreenTape, pooled by volume, and quantified by qPCR. Sequencing ran on an Illumina NextSeq500 with a MidOutput 150-cycle cartridge, using 156 Read1 and 15 Index1 cycles with kit custom primers. The pooled library was loaded at approximately 0.95 pM with a roughly 20% PhiX control spike-in. As for the authors' bioinformatics: Vendor-processed data were analyzed in R, with a clonotype defined as all T cells sharing the same CDR3 nucleotide sequence. In the clone abundance analyses, frequencies were normalized to the 10,000 most abundant clones in each sample. Before analysis, public T cell clones were removed, and these numbered fewer than five per sample on average. A difference in abundance of at least 32-fold between compartments was used to define tumor-enriched and baseline blood-enriched clonotypes. A beta-binomial differential abundance model was applied to find clonotypes that expanded or contracted between blood time points. The Baroni-Urbani and Buser coefficient was used to measure tumor-blood repertoire similarity, and groups were compared with two-tailed Wilcoxon tests in R. In its TCRdb copy, this immuneACCESS table keeps in-frame sequences only and misses some clones. Where compared with another copy, unresolved V genes explain less than half of these, and the others have no known cause. D and trimming were read from the DNA, whereas the V and J calls and clone size are those reported in that table. The sample table contains under 200,000 clones; only one count was recorded for 88% of them. 11% of the sample belongs to the ten largest clones.

CDR1 SGHTS and CDR2 YDEGEE were looked up in the germline V gene. The V end gives up 3 bases and the J end 3 bases, leaving 7 bases in the junction not matched to a gene. From its cysteine to its phenylalanine, the CDR3 spans 15 amino acids. The DNA shown is the 45-base CDR3, in frame from base 1. Reading the label with the study, this specimen's time point is: blood 4 weeks post-SBRT, at nephrectomy. The treatment or condition label for this specimen denotes: 15 Gy SBRT to primary tumor, nephrectomy 4 weeks later. Samples were obtained from a clinical trial, in which 15 Gy stereotactic body radiation therapy was delivered to primary renal cell carcinomas and nephrectomy was performed 4 weeks later. To follow tumor-enriched clonotypes, peripheral blood was collected serially from radiation-treated patients at baseline and again at 2 weeks and 4 weeks after SBRT. Every patient had renal cell carcinoma of clear cell pathology. Genomic DNA for TCR sequencing was prepared using the QIAamp DNA Blood Mini Kit (Qiagen). The analyses included just those samples that passed every quality control check.

Points on this clone: This receptor's antigen is unknown. The sample holds no much larger clone one base away, and base qualities are not on file.

What the study reported, not specific to this receptor: The single-armed trial design could not address effects of radiation dose or scheduling on the TCR repertoire. Blood repertoire dynamics were not followed beyond 4 weeks after treatment. Because pretreatment tumor biopsies were not available, the baseline intratumoral presence of clonotypes could not be determined. An increase in top tumor clonotypes in blood was observed from baseline to 2 weeks post-radiation, followed by contraction by 4 weeks, which was taken to suggest transient expansion of tumor-resident clones.

This receptor was identified in a woman aged 50 to 60 with renal cell carcinoma. The chain couples TRBV5-8 to TRBJ2-3, and 7 junction bases match TRBD1. This sample comprised blood, obtained from a patient whose treatment included radiotherapy and nephrectomy. The nucleotides are TGTGCCAGCAGCTCCCGGACAGGATTAACAGATACGCAGTATTTT. This is translated as CASSSRTGLTDTQYF.